The clone carrying this T cell receptor (beta chain) was seen a handful of times. This entry comes from a study of blood T cell repertoires in COVID-19. Study summary: PBMCs, B-cell-depleted T cells, or T cells were the source of the cDNA or gDNA that made up the material.

Only in-frame clones appear in the TCRdb table, and some are missing; sequencing was by immunoSEQ multiplex PCR. Among under 200,000 clones listed, roughly 80% were seen once. J lost 12 bases, V lost 5 bases, and 10 bases had no gene match. The CDR3 has 16 residues. Germline-derived CDR1 and CDR2 are SGHVS and FQNEAQ. The clonotype comes from a man aged 50 to 59 who had recovered from COVID-19. The sequenced sample consisted of PBMCs or T cells enriched from blood (not recorded which). V usage is TRBV7-8 and J usage is TRBJ2-1, with TRBD2 identical over 16 bases. The CDR3 region has the DNA TGTGCCAGCAGCATATCCGGGACTAGCGGGGGGGCCAGGCAGTTCTTC. The encoded protein is CASSISGTSGGARQFF.